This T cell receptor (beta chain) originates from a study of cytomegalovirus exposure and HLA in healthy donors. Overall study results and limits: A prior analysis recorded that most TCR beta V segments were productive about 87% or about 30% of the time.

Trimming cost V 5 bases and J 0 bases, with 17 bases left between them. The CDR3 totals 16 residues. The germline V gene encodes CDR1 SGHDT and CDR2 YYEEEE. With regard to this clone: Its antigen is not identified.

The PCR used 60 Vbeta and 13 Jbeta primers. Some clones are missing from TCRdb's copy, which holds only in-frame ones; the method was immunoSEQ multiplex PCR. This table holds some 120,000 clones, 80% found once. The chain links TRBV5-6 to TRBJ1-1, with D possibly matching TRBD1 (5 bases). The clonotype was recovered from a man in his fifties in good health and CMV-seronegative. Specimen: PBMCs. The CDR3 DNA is TGTGCCAGCAGTTTCTCAGACAGATCCATGAACACTGAAGCTTTCTTT. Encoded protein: CASSFSDRSMNTEAFF.